A selection of T cell receptor beta chains follows, all from one sample in a study of blood T cell repertoires in COVID-19. Assay used: immunoSEQ multiplex PCR; TCRdb lists only in-frame clones, some missing. Of 130,000 to 150,000 clones in the sample, almost 90% are singletons; the top ten hold about 11%. The sample consisted of peripheral blood. The source is a man aged 50-59 years with active or convalescent COVID-19. Each CDR3 is given with its conserved first and last residue. D genes are given only for firm matches. Size tells how often a clone was seen (once, few, many) or the class of an expanded clone, and some rows leave it out.

TRBV6-5	TRBD1	TRBJ1-5	.	CASSYSNRGGQPQHF	TGTGCCAGCAGTTACTCGAACAGGGGTGGGCAGCCCCAGCATTTT
TRBV19	.	TRBJ1-5	.	CASSMAGPAPGQPQHF	TGTGCCAGTAGTATGGCGGGGCCGGCCCCGGGGCAGCCCCAGCATTTT
TRBV2	.	TRBJ1-5	.	CASTLGQYNQPQHF	TGTGCCAGCACCCTAGGACAGTACAATCAGCCCCAGCATTTT
TRBV7-2	TRBD2	TRBJ2-5	.	CASSRYRLAGAQETQYF	TGTGCCAGCAGCCGTTATAGACTAGCGGGAGCACAAGAGACCCAGTACTTC
TRBV6-1	.	TRBJ1-5	.	CASSDRGISNQPQHF	TGTGCCAGCAGTGATCGGGGTATTAGCAATCAGCCCCAGCATTTT
TRBV28	TRBD1	TRBJ2-1	once	CASSPGGKGTNEQFF	TGTGCCAGCAGCCCAGGGGGCAAGGGCACAAATGAGCAGTTCTTC
TRBV7-9	.	TRBJ2-1	.	CASSPGVEQFF	TGTGCCAGCAGCCCCGGGGTTGAGCAGTTCTTC
TRBV7-2	.	TRBJ1-1	.	CASSLPTGLNTEAFF	TGTGCCAGCAGCCTCCCAACAGGGCTGAACACTGAAGCTTTCTTT
TRBV5-1	.	TRBJ1-2	.	CASSNEGANYGYTF	TGCGCCAGCAGCAATGAAGGGGCGAACTATGGCTACACCTTC
TRBV28	TRBD1	TRBJ2-1	.	CASSLTTGVPYNEQFF	TGTGCCAGCAGTTTAACTACAGGGGTCCCCTACAATGAGCAGTTCTTC
TRBV6-1	TRBD1	TRBJ2-5	.	CASSEASGGGETQYF	TGTGCCAGCAGTGAAGCGTCAGGGGGCGGAGAGACCCAGTACTTC
TRBV28	TRBD1	TRBJ2-7	.	CASSSHDRGLYEQYF	TGTGCCAGCAGCTCGCATGACAGGGGGTTGTACGAGCAGTACTTC
TRBV29-1	.	TRBJ2-3	.	CSGAESTDTQYF	TGCAGCGGAGCGGAAAGCACAGATACGCAGTATTTT
TRBV4-1	.	TRBJ2-1	.	CASSQEWSIEQFF	TGCGCCAGCAGCCAAGAGTGGAGCATTGAGCAGTTCTTC
TRBV7-2	.	TRBJ2-6	once	CASSLIGSGANVLTF	TGTGCCAGCAGCTTAATCGGCTCTGGGGCCAACGTCCTGACTTTC
TRBV12-3/TRBV12-4	TRBD1	TRBJ1-1	.	CASSFAGGTEAFF	TGTGCCAGCAGTTTTGCAGGGGGCACTGAAGCTTTCTTT
TRBV3-1/TRBV3-2	TRBD1	TRBJ1-1	.	CASSWGQGGTEAFF	TGTGCCAGCAGTTGGGGACAGGGGGGTACTGAAGCTTTCTTT
TRBV29-1	TRBD2	TRBJ2-7	.	CSVDDGLALEQYF	TGCAGCGTTGATGACGGACTAGCGCTCGAGCAGTACTTC
TRBV24-1	.	TRBJ1-5	.	CATSDSNQPQHF	TGTGCCACCAGTGATTCTAATCAGCCCCAGCATTTT
TRBV28	.	TRBJ1-2	.	CASSLSGGLNYGYTF	TGTGCCAGCAGTTTAAGCGGAGGATTGAACTATGGCTACACCTTC
TRBV4-3	.	TRBJ2-6	.	CASSHRTYYDPAPGANVLTF	TGCGCCAGCAGCCACAGGACATATTATGATCCTGCCCCTGGGGCCAACGTCCTGACTTTC
TRBV28	TRBD1	TRBJ1-5	.	CASSSPGQGRYSNQPQHF	TGTGCCAGCAGTTCGCCGGGACAGGGGCGTTATAGCAATCAGCCCCAGCATTTT
TRBV19	.	TRBJ2-7	.	CASSITYRAVEQYF	TGTGCCAGTAGTATAACGTACAGGGCGGTCGAGCAGTACTTC
TRBV5-1	.	TRBJ1-1	.	CASSLVFGRGITEAFF	TGCGCCAGCAGCTTGGTGTTTGGGCGGGGAATTACTGAAGCTTTCTTT
TRBV19	.	TRBJ2-5	.	CASSDVYGGETQYF	TGTGCCAGTAGTGACGTTTACGGAGGAGAGACCCAGTACTTC
TRBV11-3	TRBD2	TRBJ2-1	.	CASSVNSGRSYNEQFF	TGTGCCAGCAGCGTAAATAGCGGGAGATCCTACAATGAGCAGTTCTTC
TRBV27	TRBD1	TRBJ1-2	.	CASSIPGQGSDVCGYTF	TGTGCCAGCAGCATCCCGGGACAGGGCTCGGATGTATGTGGCTACACCTTC
TRBV29-1	TRBD1	TRBJ2-7	.	CSAGTGRGPYEQYF	TGCAGCGCCGGGACAGGGAGGGGGCCCTACGAGCAGTACTTC
TRBV7-9	TRBD2	TRBJ2-1	.	CASINSGRGDEQFF	TGTGCCAGCATCAATAGCGGGAGGGGCGATGAGCAGTTCTTC
TRBV5-6	.	TRBJ2-2	.	CASSPFSPGELFF	TGTGCCAGCAGCCCCTTTAGTCCCGGGGAGCTGTTTTTT